This T cell receptor (beta chain) came from a study of tumor-infiltrating lymphocytes in primary liver carcinoma. Whole-study context: Surgeons treated the primary liver carcinoma of the patients by surgical resection. The patients comprised men and women between the ages of 30 and 69 years.

The researchers produced TCR beta cDNA from about 510 ng total RNA with a constant-region primer. A slightly modified ARM-PCR protocol with three nested multiplex PCR rounds produced these TCR beta libraries. For 10 cycles apiece, the opening two PCR rounds ran with TRBV1-TRBV30 forward primers and a C-beta reverse primer. TCRdb fed the multiplex PCR reads into MiXCR, producing one record per CDR3 protein. The repertoire has around 210,000 distinct CDR3 sequences, about 65% of them found once; the top ten carry 6% to 8.5%. Blood RNA came from unsorted whole blood; germline DNA was also extracted. Chronic HBV infection was present, with no prior treatment. The CDR3 length is 15 residues. Deletions cut 2 bases from V and 4 bases from J, with 14 bases between. This clonotype occurred a few times.

The receptor comes from a woman aged 55 to 70 with primary liver carcinoma and hepatitis B virus infection. The sequenced material came from peripheral blood. V usage is TRBV12-3 or TRBV12-4 and J usage is TRBJ1-1, with unresolved D. DNA for the CDR3: TGTGCCAGCAGTTTACGTCGGGGATGGAGCACTGAAGCTTTCTTT. Translating it yields CASSLRRGWSTEAFF.